This T cell receptor beta chain is drawn from a study of T cells in Graves' hyperthyroidism and ophthalmopathy. Study-wide points: Blood shared most expanded thyroid clonotypes above 0.001.

This clonotype was found a few times. The antigen is unknown. This CDR3 is missing its conserved last phenylalanine or tryptophan, likely due to a read error. The CDR3 covers 16 residues. Per the germline V gene, CDR1 is SEHNR and CDR2 is FQNEAQ (reference sequence). J gave up 5 bases and V 5 bases, and 10 bases lay outside the gene matches. It was RNA transcripts that yielded the amplified TCR beta CDR3 regions. When the TCR CDR3 underwent first-round RT-PCR, the HTBI primer set was used. TCRdb reprocessed the multiplex PCR reads with MiXCR, giving one entry per CDR3 protein. Of approximately 740,000 distinct CDR3 sequences detected, around 15% appear once; the ten largest clones hold 9.5% to 13%.

V is TRBV7-9 and J is TRBJ2-1; 9 bases line up with TRBD2. Sequenced material: blood. The sequence was collected from a young woman with Graves' hyperthyroidism. In nucleotides, the CDR3 is TGTGCCAGCAGCCAACGGAGATCTAGCGGGAACAATGAGCAGTTCCTC. Amino acid sequence: CASSQRRSSGNNEQFL.